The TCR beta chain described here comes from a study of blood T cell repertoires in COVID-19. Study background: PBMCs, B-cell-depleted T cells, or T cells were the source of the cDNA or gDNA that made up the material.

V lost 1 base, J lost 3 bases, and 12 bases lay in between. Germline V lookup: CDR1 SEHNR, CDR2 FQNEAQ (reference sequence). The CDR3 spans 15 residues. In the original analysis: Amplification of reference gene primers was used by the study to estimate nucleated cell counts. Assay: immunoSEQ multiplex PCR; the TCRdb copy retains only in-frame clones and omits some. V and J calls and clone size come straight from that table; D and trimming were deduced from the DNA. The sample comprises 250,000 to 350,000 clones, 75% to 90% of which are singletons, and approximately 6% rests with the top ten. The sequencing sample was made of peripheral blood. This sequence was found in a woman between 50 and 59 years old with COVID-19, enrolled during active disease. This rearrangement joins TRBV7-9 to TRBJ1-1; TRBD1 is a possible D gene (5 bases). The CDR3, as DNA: TGTGCCAGCAGCTTAGTATGGGGGAGGGACACTGAAGCTTTCTTT. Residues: CASSLVWGRDTEAFF.